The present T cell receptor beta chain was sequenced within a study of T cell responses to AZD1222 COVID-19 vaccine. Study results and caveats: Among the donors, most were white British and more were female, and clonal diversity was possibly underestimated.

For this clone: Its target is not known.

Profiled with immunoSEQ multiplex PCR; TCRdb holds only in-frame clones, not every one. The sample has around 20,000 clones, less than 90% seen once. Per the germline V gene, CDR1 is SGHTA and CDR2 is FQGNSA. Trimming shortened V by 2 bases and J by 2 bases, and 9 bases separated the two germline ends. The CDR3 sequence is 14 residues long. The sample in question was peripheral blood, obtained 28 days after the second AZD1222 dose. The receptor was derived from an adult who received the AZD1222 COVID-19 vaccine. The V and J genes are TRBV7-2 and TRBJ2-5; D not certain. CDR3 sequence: CASSLIPEQETQYF. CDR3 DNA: TGTGCCAGCAGCTTAATACCGGAACAAGAGACCCAGTACTTC.